This TCR beta chain was documented in a study of OX40 agonist ivuxolimab in advanced cancers. Study-level results: At doses 0.1 to 3.0 mg/kg, CD4+ and CD8+ clones expanded. Expanded clones tended on average to be more numerous among CD8+ T cells than CD4+.

Generated by immunoSEQ multiplex PCR, the TCRdb table keeps only in-frame clones and is missing some. The sample lists under 80,000 clones; roughly 85% were seen once. Germline V CDR1 and CDR2: SGHTA, FQGNSA. The CDR3 covers 13 residues. Trimming removed 5 bases at V and 5 bases at J, with 10 bases between. Individuals having autoimmune disease history or systemic immunosuppression were not enrolled. Notes on this clone: Its antigen is not identified.

The receptor was derived from an adult with an advanced solid tumor such as melanoma, head and neck, liver or kidney cancer. The sequences come from CD4+ or CD8+ T cells sorted from blood, collected in a trial of the OX40 agonist ivuxolimab. V usage is TRBV7-2 and J usage is TRBJ1-5; D perhaps matches TRBD1 (5 bases). CDR3 sequence reads: CASSPGGDQPQHF. CDR3 DNA sequence: TGTGCCAGCAGCCCTGGAGGGGATCAGCCCCAGCATTTT.